The clone carrying this T cell receptor beta chain was counted only a few times. The antigen is undetermined. Individually, cDNA molecules had unique molecular identifiers attached to them. One entry per CDR3 protein, called by TCRdb with MiXCR from the 5' RACE reads. The sample holds about 52,000 distinct CDR3 sequences, around 10% seen once. Germline values: CDR1 MNHEY, CDR2 SVGEGT. CDR3 size: 13 residues. The V and J ends lost 4 bases and 5 bases respectively, with 11 bases between them. The source of the sample is a study of early T cells in non-severe SARS-CoV-2 infection. Study-wide background: Unsorted whole blood bulk RNA was sequenced, with unpaired chains.

Findings and limits, study-wide: Matching results from VDJdb favored anti-spike CD8 responses, leaving private and CD4 specificities undetected.

The TCR sequence derives from an adult who was a healthcare worker with PCR-confirmed SARS-CoV-2 infection or an uninfected control (not recorded which). Material: whole blood. The rearrangement uses TRBV6-2 or TRBV6-3 and TRBJ1-1; no firm D call. The CDR3 region is CASSFRRETEAFF. CDR3 coding DNA: TGTGCCAGCAGTTTTCGGAGGGAAACTGAAGCTTTCTTT.